This T cell receptor beta chain is from a study of shared clonotypes between healthy human individuals. Study-level results: It was anticipated that sequencing depth would influence how many clonotypes donors shared.

CD45RO-negative, CCR7-positively selected cells formed the naive CD8 fraction, excluding terminally differentiated effector memory CD45RA+ cells. Deep-level assay runs were performed. For each subset, genomic DNA was distributed in equal portions over several immunoSEQ plates. The assay was immunoSEQ multiplex PCR, and TCRdb's table has in-frame clones only and misses some. The sample has roughly 2.1 million clones; roughly 91% are singletons. Deletions cut 2 bases from V and 4 bases from J, with 14 bases between. Germline V gene data show CDR1 as MDHEN and CDR2 as SYDVKM. This CDR3 comprises 15 residues. On this clone: Its antigen is undetermined.

Sequencing was performed on naive CD8+ T cells from PBMCs. The V and J genes are TRBV28 and TRBJ1-2; possible D gene TRBD1, 6 bases. This TCR was sampled from a man aged 18-30 years in good health. Some clones in this sample may be carry-over from other donors' samples. CDR3 region: CASSLRSGGSYGYTF. In DNA form, the CDR3 reads TGTGCCAGCAGTTTAAGGTCCGGGGGCTCCTATGGCTACACCTTC.